Below, 5 T cell receptor beta chains from the same sample are listed, as sequenced in a study of blood T cell repertoires in COVID-19. Using immunoSEQ multiplex PCR, the repertoire was profiled, and TCRdb retains in-frame clones only, with some absent. The table includes approximately 480,000 clones, roughly 87% detected once. The sequencing input was PBMCs or T cells enriched from blood (not recorded which). These receptors originate from a woman between 18 and 30 years old who had recovered from COVID-19.

The genes are TRBV6-5 and TRBJ2-7, with a possible D match to TRBD1 (5 bases). The CDR3 is 13 amino acids. V was clipped by 7 bases and J by 3 bases, with 13 bases between them. CDR1 and CDR2 (germline): MNHEY, SVGAGI. CDR3 in amino acids: CASKATVSYEQYF. CDR3 sequence (DNA): TGTGCCAGCAAAGCGACAGTGAGCTACGAGCAGTACTTC.

Only a few counts were recorded for this clone. The CDR3 DNA is TGTGCCAGCAGTGAACTACCACAGGGTTACGAGCAGTACTTC. Its protein product is CASSELPQGYEQYF. The chain is built from TRBV6-1 and TRBJ2-7, with D perhaps TRBD1 (6 bases). The CDR3 runs 14 residues. Per germline, CDR1 MNHNS and CDR2 SASEGT. V was trimmed by 2 bases and J by 4 bases, leaving 12 bases between them.

V gene TRBV21-1 combines with J gene TRBJ1-5. TRBV21-1 counts as a pseudogene. The CDR3 spans 17 residues. CDR3 coding DNA: TGTGCCAGCAGAAAAGGGGCGGGACGGGGTTGCAATCAGCCCCAGCATTTT. It yields the protein CASRKGAGRGCNQPQHF.

The chain is built from TRBV9 and TRBJ1-2; D may be TRBD1 (5 bases). This CDR3 contains 15 residues. The germline V and J ends were trimmed by 2 bases and 5 bases, with 16 bases remaining between them. Per germline, CDR1 SGDLS and CDR2 YYNGEE. CDR3 DNA: TGTGCCAGCAGCGTTGGACATCGACTAGGGTATGGCTACACCTTC. Its protein product is CASSVGHRLGYGYTF.

The rearrangement uses TRBV14 and TRBJ2-7; TRBD1 might be the D (7 bases). Germline CDR1 SGHDN, CDR2 FVKESK. The V and J ends lost 4 bases and 6 bases respectively, with 10 bases between them. The CDR3 runs 12 residues. This CDR3 reads CASSRQGGEQYF. In DNA, the CDR3 is TGTGCCAGCAGCCGTCAGGGGGGCGAGCAGTACTTC. Full variable domain (remainder filled in from reference TRBV14 and TRBJ2-7): EAGVTQFPSHSVIEKGQTVTLRCDPISGHDNLYWYRRVMGKEIKFLLHFVKESKQDESGMPNNRFLAERTGGTYSTLKVQPAELEDSGVYFCASSRQGGEQYFGPGTRLTVT.